This note documents a single T cell receptor beta chain sequence. Its antigen is undetermined. This sample stems from a study of T cells after yellow fever vaccination. Overall study findings and caveats: Among all clonotypes, a small share was observed in both CD4 and CD8 compartments. At 96% for CD4 and about 88% for CD8, most primary-vaccination clones showed up again after the booster.

A 5'RACE template-switching step, the method used to make TCR cDNA, added a universal primer site and UMIs. Using its own MiXCR run on the 5' RACE reads, TCRdb lists one record per CDR3 protein. The table lists approximately 580,000 distinct CDR3 sequences, around 16% of them singletons. V lost 0 bases and J 3 bases, leaving 15 bases between the germline ends. The CDR3 covers 17 residues. CDR1 and CDR2 from the germline V gene are MNHEY and SVGEGT. The receptor's source is a man younger than 30 who received the YFV17D yellow fever vaccine. The source was PBMCs, collected 4 to 6 days after the first yellow fever vaccination. The chain has TRBV6-2 or TRBV6-3 and TRBJ1-5, with a possible D match to TRBD1 (5 bases). This CDR3 reads CASSYSRWGDDNQPQHF. The CDR3 region has the DNA TGTGCCAGCAGTTACTCGAGATGGGGGGACGACAATCAGCCCCAGCATTTT.